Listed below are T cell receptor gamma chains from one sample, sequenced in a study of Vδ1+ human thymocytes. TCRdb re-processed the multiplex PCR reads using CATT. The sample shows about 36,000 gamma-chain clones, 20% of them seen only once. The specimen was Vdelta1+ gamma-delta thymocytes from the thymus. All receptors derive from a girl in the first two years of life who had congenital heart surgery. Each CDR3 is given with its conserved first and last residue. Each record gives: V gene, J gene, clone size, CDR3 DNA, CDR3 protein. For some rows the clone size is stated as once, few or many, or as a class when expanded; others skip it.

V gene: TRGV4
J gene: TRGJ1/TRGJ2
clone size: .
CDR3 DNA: TGTGCCACCTGGGGGCTGAATTATTATAAGAAACTCTTT
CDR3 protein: CATWGLNYYKKLF

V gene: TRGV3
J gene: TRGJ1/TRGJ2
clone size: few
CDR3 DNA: TGTGCCACCTGGGAGATAACTTATTATAAGAAACTCTTT
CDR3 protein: CATWEITYYKKLF

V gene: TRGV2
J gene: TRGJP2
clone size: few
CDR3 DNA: TGTGCCACCTGGGACGGGCGAGGGGATTATACGGGTGATTGGATCAAGACGTTT
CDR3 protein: CATWDGRGDYTGDWIKTF

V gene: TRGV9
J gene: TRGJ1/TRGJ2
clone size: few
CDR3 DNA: TGTGCCTTGTGGGAGGGAGATTATAAGAAACTCTTT
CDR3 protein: CALWEGDYKKLF

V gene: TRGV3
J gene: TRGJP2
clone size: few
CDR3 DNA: TGTGCCACCTGGGACAGGCCAGGGCGTAGTGATTGGATCAAGACGTTT
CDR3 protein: CATWDRPGRSDWIKTF

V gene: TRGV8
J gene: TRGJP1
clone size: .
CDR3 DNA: TGTGCCACCTGGGTAAAAGGGTTCAAGATATTT
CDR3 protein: CATWVKGFKIF

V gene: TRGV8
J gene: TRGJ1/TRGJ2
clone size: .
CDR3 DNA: TGTGCCACCTGGGATCTGGAATCTGTTGCAAAGAAACTCTTT
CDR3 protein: CATWDLESVAKKLF

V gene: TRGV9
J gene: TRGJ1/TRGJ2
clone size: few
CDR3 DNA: TGTGCCTTGTGGGAGGGCGATTATTATAAGAAACTCTTT
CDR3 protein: CALWEGDYYKKLF

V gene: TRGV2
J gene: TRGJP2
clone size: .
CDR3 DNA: TGTGCCACCTGGGACGGGCCTATTCTAAGTAGTGATTGGATCAAGACGTTT
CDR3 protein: CATWDGPILSSDWIKTF

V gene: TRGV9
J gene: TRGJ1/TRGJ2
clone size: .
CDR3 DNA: TGTGCCTTGTGGGAAGTGCGGGATTTGGATTATTATAAGAAACTCTTT
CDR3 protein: CALWEVRDLDYYKKLF

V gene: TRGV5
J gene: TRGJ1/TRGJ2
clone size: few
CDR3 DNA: TGTGCCACCTGGGACAGCACTCAAGTGGGGAAACTCTTT
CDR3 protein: CATWDSTQVGKLF

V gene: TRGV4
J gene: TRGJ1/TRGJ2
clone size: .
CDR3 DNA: TGTGCCACCTGGGATGGGAAAGGGGGAAATTATAAGAAACTCTTT
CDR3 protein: CATWDGKGGNYKKLF

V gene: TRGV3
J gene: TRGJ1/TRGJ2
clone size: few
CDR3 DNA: TGTGCCACCTGGGACATCGAATCAAATTATTATAAGAAACTCTTT
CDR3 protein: CATWDIESNYYKKLF

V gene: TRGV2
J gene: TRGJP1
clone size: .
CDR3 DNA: TGTGCCACCTGGGTTTATACCACTGGTCGGTTCAAGATATTT
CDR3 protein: CATWVYTTGRFKIF

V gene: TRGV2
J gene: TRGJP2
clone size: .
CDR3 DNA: TGTGCCACCTGGGACGGGCGAGTTAATTGGATCAAGACGTTT
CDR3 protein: CATWDGRVNWIKTF

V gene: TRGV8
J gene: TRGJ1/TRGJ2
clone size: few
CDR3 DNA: TGTGCCACCTGGGATACGGTGGGTGATTATTATAAGAAACTCTTT
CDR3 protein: CATWDTVGDYYKKLF

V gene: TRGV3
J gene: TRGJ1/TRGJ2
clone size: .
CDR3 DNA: TGTGCCACCTGGGACAGGCCCCCCTACGAGGGAAGCTATTATAAGAAACTCTTT
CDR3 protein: CATWDRPPYEGSYYKKLF

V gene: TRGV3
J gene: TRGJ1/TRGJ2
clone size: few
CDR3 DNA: TGTGCCACCTGGGACTCCCTGAGGGTGAAACTCTTT
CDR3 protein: CATWDSLRVKLF

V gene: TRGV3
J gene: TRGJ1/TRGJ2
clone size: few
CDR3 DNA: TGTGCCACCTGGGACAGGCTCACCCATTATTATAAGAAACTCTTT
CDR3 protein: CATWDRLTHYYKKLF

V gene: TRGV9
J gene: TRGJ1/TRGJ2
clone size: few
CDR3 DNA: TGTGCCTTGTGGGATGGTTTGCGTTATAAGAAACTCTTT
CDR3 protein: CALWDGLRYKKLF

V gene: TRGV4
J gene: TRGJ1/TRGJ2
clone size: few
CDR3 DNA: TGTGCCACCTGGGATGGGCCCAGGATCCGGGGTAAGAAACTCTTT
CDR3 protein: CATWDGPRIRGKKLF

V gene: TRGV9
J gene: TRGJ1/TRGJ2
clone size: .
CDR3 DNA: TGTGCCTTGTGGGAGGGCCCTTTTGACCATAAGAAACTCTTT
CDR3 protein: CALWEGPFDHKKLF

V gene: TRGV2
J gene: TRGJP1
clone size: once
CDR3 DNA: TGTGCCACCTGGGACGGCGACACTGGTTGGTTCAAGATATTT
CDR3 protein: CATWDGDTGWFKIF

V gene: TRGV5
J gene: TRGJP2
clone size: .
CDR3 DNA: TGTGCCACCTGGGACAGGCATTGGGGTAGTAGTGATTGGATCAAGACGTTT
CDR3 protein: CATWDRHWGSSDWIKTF

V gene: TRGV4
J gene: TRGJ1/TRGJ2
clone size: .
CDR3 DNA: TGTGCCACCTGGGATGGGCCTTGGTATTATAAGAAACTCTTT
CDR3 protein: CATWDGPWYYKKLF

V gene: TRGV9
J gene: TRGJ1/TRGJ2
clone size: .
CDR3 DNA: TGTGCCTTGTGGGAGACAATGGGAAAGAAACTCTTT
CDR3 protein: CALWETMGKKLF

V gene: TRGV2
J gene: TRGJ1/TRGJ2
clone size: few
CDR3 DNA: TGTGCCACCTGGGACGGAAGATTTTCGAAACTCTTT
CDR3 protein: CATWDGRFSKLF

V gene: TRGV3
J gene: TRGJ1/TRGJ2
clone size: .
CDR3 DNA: TGTGCCACCTGGGACAGGCAAGGGCATTATTATAAGAAACTCTTT
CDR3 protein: CATWDRQGHYYKKLF

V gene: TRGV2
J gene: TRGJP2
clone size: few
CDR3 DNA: TGTGCCACCTGGGACGGGCTAAGTGTTAGTAGTGATTGGATCAAGACGTTT
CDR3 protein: CATWDGLSVSSDWIKTF